Listed here are 2 T cell receptor beta chains from one sample, sequenced in a study of blood T cell repertoires in COVID-19. Data came from immunoSEQ multiplex PCR; TCRdb stores just in-frame clones and leaves some out. The sample lists approximately 200,000 clones, about 86% occurring once. Sequences were obtained from peripheral blood. These receptors were collected from a woman aged 25 to 45 with active or convalescent COVID-19.

About this clone: One end of the junction fails to match germline, which may point to a read error. The genes are TRBV7-7 and TRBJ2-7; possible D gene TRBD2, 7 bases. This CDR3 comprises 15 residues. The germline V gene has CDR1 SSHAT and CDR2 FNYEAQ (reference sequence). The DNA for the CDR3 is TGTGCTAGCAGCTTAGCCCCGGGGGGCCTCAACGAGCAGTACTTC. This translates into CASSLAPGGLNEQYF.

The chain recombines TRBV25-1 with TRBJ2-3, with TRBD1 identical over 7 bases. CDR1 MGHDK and CDR2 SYGVNS come from the germline V gene. J lost 2 bases, V lost 7 bases, and 9 bases had no gene match. This CDR3 region has 15 residues. The DNA of the CDR3 is TGTGCCAGCACCGCCCGGGACAGCTCCACAGATACGCAGTATTTT. It codes for CASTARDSSTDTQYF.